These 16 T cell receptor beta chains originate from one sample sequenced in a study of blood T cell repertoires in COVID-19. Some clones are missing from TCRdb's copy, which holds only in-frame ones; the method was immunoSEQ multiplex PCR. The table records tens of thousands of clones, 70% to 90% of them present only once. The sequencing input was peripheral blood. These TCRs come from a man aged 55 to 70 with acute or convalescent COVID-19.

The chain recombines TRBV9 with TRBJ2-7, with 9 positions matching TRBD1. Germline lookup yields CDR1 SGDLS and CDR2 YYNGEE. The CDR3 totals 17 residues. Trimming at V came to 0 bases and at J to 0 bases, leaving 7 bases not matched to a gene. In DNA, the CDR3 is TGTGCCAGCAGCGTAGTGTGGGACAGGGTCTTCTCCTACGAGCAGTACTTC. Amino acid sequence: CASSVVWDRVFSYEQYF.

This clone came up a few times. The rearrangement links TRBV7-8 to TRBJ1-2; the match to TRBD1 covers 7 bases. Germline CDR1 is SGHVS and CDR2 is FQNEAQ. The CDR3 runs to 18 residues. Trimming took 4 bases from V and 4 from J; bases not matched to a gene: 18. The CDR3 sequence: CASSSRPPGQWVSYGYTF. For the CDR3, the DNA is TGTGCCAGCAGCTCAAGACCTCCGGGACAGTGGGTTTCCTATGGCTACACCTTC.

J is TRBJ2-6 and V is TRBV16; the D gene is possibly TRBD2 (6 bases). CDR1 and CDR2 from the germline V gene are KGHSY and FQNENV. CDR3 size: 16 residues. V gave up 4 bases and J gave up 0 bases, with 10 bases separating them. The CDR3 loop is CASSPGSSSGANVLTF. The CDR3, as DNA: TGTGCCAGCAGCCCCGGGAGTAGCTCTGGGGCCAACGTCCTGACTTTC.

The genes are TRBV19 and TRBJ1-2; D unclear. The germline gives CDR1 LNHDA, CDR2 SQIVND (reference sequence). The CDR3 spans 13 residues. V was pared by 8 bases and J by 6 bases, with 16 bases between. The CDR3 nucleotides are TGTGCCAGTGTTAACAACGGGGTGGATGGCTACACCTTC. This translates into CASVNNGVDGYTF.

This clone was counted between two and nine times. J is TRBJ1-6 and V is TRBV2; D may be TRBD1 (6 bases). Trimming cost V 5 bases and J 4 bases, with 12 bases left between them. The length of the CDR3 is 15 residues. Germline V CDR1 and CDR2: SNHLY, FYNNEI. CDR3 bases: TGTGCCAGCAGTCTACAGGGCCTTTATAATTCACCCCTCCACTTT. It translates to CASSLQGLYNSPLHF.

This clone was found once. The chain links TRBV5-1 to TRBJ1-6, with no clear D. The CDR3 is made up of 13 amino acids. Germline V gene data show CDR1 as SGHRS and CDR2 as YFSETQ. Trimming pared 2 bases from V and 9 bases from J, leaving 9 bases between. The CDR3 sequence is CASSLEVGSPLHF. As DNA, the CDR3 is TGCGCCAGCAGCTTAGAGGTGGGTTCACCCCTCCACTTT.

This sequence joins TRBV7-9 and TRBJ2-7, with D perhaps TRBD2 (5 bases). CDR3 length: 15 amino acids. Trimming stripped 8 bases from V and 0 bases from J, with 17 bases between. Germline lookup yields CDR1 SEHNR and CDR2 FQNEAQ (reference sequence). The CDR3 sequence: CASVYAIRGSYEQYF. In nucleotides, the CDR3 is TGTGCCAGCGTATATGCGATACGGGGCTCCTACGAGCAGTACTTC.

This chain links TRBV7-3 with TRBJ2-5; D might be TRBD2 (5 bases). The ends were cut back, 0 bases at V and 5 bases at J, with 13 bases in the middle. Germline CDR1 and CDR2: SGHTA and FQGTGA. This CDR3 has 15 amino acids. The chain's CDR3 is CASSLTLARVETQYF. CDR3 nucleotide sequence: TGTGCCAGCAGCTTAACGTTAGCGCGGGTGGAGACCCAGTACTTC.

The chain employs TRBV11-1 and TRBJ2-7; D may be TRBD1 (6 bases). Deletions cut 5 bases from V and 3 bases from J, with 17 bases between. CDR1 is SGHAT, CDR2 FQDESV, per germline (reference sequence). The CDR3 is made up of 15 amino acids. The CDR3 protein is CASSPDRLRGYEQYF. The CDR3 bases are TGTGCCAGCAGCCCCGACAGGCTAAGAGGCTACGAGCAGTACTTC.

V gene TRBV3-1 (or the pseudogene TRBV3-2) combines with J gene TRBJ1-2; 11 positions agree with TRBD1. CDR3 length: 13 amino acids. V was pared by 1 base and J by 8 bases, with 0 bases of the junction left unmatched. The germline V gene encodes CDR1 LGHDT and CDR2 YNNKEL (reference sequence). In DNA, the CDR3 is TGTGCCAGCAGCCAAGGGACAGGGGGCGGCTACACCTTC. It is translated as CASSQGTGGGYTF.

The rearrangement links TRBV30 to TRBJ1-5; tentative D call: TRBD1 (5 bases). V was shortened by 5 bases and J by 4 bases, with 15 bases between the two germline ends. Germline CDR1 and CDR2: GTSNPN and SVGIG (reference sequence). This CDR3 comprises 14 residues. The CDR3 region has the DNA TGTGCCTGGGAGGGCGGGGGGTTTAATCAGCCCCAGCATTTT. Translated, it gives CAWEGGGFNQPQHF.

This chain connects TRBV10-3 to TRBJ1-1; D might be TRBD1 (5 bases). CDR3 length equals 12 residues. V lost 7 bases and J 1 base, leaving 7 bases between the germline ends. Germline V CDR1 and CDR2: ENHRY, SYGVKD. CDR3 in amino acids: CAIKRGNTEAFF. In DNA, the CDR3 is TGTGCCATCAAAAGGGGGAACACTGAAGCTTTCTTT.

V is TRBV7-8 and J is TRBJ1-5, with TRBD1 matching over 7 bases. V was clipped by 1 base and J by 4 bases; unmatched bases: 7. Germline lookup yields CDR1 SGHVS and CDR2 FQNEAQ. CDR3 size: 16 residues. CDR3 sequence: CASSLGDSTRNQPQHF. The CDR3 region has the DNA TGTGCCAGCAGCTTAGGGGACAGTACGAGGAATCAGCCCCAGCATTTT.

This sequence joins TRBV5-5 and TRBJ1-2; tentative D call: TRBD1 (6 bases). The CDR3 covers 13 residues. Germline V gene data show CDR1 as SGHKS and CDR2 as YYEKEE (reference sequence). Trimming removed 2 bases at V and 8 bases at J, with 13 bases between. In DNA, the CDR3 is TGTGCCAGCAGCTTCAGTCCAGGGGACGGCTACACCTTC. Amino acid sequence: CASSFSPGDGYTF.

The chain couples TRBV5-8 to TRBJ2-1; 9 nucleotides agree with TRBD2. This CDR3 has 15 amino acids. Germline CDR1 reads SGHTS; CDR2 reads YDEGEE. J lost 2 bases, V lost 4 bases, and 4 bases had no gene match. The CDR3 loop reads CASSAGLATYNEQFF. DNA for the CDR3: TGTGCCAGCAGCGCGGGACTAGCAACCTACAATGAGCAGTTCTTC.

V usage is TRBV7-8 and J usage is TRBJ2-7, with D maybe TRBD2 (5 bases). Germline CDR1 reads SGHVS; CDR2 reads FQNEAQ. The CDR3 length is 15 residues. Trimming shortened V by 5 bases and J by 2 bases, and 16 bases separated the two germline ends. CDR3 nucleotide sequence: TGTGCCAGCAGCCAAGAGGGCTACCTCCCCTACGAGCAGTACTTC. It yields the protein CASSQEGYLPYEQYF.